This TCR beta chain came from a study of blood T cell repertoires in COVID-19. Study in general: Samples representing acute and convalescent COVID-19 were sourced from the United States, Italy and Spain.

Across about two dozen US areas, participants ranged in age from 18 to 89 years. V lost 4 bases and J lost 5, with 17 bases in between. This CDR3 contains 15 residues. In germline, CDR1 is SNHLY, CDR2 FYNNEI. Methods used by the authors: Amplified reference gene primers provided the basis for estimating nucleated cell counts. Some clones are missing from TCRdb's copy, which holds only in-frame ones; the method was immunoSEQ multiplex PCR. The V and J calls and clone size come from that table; D and trimming were worked out from the DNA. The sample includes more than 40,000 clones, about 85% of them seen just once.

The genes are TRBV2 and TRBJ1-2; D is unresolved. Input material: PBMCs or T cells enriched from blood (not recorded which). This receptor was taken from a woman aged 45-65 years who had recovered from COVID-19. The CDR3 spells CASSGMVGKLYGYTF. The CDR3 nucleotides read TGTGCCAGCAGTGGGATGGTAGGAAAACTATATGGCTACACCTTC.